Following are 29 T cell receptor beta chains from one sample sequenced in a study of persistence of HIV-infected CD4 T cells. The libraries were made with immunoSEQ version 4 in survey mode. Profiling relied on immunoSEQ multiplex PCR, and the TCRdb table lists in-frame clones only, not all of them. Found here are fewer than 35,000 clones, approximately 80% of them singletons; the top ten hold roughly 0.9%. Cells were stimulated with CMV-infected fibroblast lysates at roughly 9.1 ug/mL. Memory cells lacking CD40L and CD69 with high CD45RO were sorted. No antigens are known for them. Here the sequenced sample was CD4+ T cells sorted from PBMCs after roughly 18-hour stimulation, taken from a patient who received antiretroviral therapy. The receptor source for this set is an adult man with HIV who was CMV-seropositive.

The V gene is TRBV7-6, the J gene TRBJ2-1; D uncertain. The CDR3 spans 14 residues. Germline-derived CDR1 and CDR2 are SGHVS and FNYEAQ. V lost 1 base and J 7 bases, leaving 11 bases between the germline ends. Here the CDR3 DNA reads TGTGCCAGCAGCTTAGAGGGAACGACTAATGAGCAGTTCTTC. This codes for CASSLEGTTNEQFF.

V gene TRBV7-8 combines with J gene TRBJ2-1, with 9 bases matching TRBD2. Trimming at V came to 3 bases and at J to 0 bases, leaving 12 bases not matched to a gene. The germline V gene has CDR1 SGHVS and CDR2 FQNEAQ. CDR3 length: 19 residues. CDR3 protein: CASSFRRSGAGGSYNEQFF. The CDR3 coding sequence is TGTGCCAGCAGCTTTCGTAGGTCTGGAGCGGGGGGCTCCTACAATGAGCAGTTCTTC.

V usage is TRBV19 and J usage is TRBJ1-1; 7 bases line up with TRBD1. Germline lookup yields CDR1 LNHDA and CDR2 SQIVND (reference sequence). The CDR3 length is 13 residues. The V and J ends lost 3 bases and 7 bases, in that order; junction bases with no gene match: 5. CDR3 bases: TGTGCCAGTAGTATCGCTAACAGGGGTGAAGCTTTCTTT. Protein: CASSIANRGEAFF.

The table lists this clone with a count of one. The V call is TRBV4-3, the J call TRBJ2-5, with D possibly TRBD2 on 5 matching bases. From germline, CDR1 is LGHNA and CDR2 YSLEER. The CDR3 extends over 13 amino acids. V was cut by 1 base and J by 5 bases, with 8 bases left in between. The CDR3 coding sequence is TGCGCCAGCAGCCAAGGGAGGTCGGAGACCCAGTACTTC. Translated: CASSQGRSETQYF.

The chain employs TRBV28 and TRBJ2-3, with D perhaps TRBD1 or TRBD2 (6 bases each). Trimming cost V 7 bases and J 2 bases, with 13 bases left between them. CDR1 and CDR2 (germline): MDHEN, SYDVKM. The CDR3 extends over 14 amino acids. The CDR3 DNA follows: TGTGCCAGCACTCCCGGGGGCCACACAGATACGCAGTATTTT. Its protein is CASTPGGHTDTQYF.

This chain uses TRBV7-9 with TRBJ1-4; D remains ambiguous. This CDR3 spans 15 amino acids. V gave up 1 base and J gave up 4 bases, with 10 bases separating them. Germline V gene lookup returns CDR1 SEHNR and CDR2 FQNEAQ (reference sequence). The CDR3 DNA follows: TGTGCCAGCAGCTTAGTAAAGGGAAATAATGAAAAACTGTTTTTT. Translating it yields CASSLVKGNNEKLFF.

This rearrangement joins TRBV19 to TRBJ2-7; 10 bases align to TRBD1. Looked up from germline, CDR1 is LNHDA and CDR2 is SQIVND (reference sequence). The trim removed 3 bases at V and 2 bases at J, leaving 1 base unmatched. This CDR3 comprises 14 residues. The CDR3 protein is CASSIGQGAYEQYF. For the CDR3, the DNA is TGTGCCAGTAGTATTGGACAGGGGGCCTACGAGCAGTACTTC.

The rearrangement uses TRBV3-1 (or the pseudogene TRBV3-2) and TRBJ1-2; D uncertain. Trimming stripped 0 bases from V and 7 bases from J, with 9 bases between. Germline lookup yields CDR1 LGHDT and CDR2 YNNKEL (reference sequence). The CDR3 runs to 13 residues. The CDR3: CASSQDLRAGYTF. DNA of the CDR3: TGTGCCAGCAGCCAAGATCTAAGGGCTGGCTACACCTTC.

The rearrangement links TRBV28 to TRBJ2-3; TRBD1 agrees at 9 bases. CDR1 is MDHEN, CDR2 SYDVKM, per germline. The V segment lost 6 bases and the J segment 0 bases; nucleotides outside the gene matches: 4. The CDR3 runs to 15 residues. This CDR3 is CASRSDRGSTDTQYF. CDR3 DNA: TGTGCCAGCAGGTCGGACAGGGGTAGCACAGATACGCAGTATTTT.

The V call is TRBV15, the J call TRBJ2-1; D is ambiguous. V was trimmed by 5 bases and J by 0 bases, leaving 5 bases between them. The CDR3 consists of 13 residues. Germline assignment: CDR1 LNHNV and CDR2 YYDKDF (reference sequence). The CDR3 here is CATSGSSYNEQFF. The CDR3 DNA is TGTGCCACCAGCGGTAGCTCCTACAATGAGCAGTTCTTC.

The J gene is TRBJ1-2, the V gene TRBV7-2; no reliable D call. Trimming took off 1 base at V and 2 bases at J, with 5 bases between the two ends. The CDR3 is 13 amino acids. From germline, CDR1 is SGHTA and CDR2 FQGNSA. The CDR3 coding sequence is TGTGCCAGCAGCTTAGAGAGGAACTATGGCTACACCTTC. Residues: CASSLERNYGYTF.

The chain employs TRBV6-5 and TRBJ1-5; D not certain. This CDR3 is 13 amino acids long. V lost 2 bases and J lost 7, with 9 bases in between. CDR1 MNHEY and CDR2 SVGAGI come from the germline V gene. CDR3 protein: CASSYGRAQPQHF. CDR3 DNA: TGTGCCAGCAGTTACGGTAGGGCCCAGCCCCAGCATTTT.

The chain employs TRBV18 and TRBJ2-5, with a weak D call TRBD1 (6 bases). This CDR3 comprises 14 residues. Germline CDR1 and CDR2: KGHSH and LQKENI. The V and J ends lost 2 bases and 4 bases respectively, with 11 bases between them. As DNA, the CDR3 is TGTGCCAGCTCACCAATCATGGGGGCAGAGACCCAGTACTTC. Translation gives CASSPIMGAETQYF.

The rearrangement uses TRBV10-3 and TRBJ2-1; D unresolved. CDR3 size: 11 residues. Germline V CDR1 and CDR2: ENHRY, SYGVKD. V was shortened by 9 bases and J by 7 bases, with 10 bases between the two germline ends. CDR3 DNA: TGTGCCATAGGCACTGGGAATGAGCAGTTCTTC. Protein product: CAIGTGNEQFF.

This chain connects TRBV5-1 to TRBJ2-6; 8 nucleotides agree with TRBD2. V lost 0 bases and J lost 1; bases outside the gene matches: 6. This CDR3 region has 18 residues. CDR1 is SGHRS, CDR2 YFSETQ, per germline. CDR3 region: CASSLGPGGPSGANVLTF. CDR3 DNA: TGCGCCAGCAGCTTGGGCCCGGGGGGGCCATCTGGGGCCAACGTCCTGACTTTC.

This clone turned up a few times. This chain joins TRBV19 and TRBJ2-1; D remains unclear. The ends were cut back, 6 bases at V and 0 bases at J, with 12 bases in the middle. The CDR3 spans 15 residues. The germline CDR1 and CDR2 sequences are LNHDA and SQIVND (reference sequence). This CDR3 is CASSPDQSSYNEQFF. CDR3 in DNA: TGTGCCAGTAGCCCCGACCAGAGCTCCTACAATGAGCAGTTCTTC.

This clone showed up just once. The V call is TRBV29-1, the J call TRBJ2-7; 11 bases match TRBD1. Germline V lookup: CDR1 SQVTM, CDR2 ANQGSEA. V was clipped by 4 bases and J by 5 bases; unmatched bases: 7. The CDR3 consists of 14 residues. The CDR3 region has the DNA TGCAGCGTTGTAGCGTGGACAGGGGGCAACGAGCAGTACTTC. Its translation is CSVVAWTGGNEQYF.

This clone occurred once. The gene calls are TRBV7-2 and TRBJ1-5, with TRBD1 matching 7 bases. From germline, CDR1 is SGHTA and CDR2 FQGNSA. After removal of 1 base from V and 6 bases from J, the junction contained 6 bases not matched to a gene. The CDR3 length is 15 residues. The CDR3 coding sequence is TGTGCCAGCAGCTTAGGAGGGGGCGGAGGTCAGCCCCAGCATTTT. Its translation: CASSLGGGGGQPQHF.

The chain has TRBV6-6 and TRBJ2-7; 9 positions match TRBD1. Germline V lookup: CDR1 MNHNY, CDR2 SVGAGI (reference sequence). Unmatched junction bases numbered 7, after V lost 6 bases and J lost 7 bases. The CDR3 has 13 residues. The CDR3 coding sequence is TGTGCCAGCAGCCGGGACAGGGTCCGGGAGCAGTACTTC. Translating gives CASSRDRVREQYF.

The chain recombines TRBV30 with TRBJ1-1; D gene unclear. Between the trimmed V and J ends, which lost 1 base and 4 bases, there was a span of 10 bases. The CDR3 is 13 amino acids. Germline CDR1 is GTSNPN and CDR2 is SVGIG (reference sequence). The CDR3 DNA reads TGTGCCTGGAGTGAAAGACCGAGCACTGAAGCTTTCTTT. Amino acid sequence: CAWSERPSTEAFF.

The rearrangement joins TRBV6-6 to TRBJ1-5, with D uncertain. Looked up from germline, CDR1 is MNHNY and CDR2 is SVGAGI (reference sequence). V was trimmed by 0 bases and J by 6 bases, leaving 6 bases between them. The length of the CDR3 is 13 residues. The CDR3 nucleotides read TGTGCCAGCAGTTACTCGACGGGTCAGCCCCAGCATTTT. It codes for CASSYSTGQPQHF.

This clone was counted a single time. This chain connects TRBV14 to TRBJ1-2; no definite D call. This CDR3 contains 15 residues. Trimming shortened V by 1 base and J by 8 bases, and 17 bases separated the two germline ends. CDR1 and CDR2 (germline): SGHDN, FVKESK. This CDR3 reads CASSQGPLLMGGYTF. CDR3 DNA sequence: TGTGCCAGCAGCCAAGGTCCGCTACTTATGGGCGGCTACACCTTC.

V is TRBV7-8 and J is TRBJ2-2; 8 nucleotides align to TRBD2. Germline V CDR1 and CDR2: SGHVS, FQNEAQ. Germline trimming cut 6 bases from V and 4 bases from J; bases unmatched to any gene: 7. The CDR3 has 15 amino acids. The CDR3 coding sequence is TGTGCCAGCAGGGAACTAGCGGACGCCACCGGGGAGCTGTTTTTT. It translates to CASRELADATGELFF.

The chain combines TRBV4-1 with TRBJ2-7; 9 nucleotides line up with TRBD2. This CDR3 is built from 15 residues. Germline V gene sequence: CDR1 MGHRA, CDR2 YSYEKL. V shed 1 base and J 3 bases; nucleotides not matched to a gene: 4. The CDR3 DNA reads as TGCGCCAGCAGCCAAGCCCCTAGCGGGGTCTACGAGCAGTACTTC. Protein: CASSQAPSGVYEQYF.

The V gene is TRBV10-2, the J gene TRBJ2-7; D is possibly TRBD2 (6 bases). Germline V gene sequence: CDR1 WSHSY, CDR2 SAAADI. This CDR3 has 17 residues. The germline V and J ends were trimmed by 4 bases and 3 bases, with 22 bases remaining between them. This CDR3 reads CASSVARDFSSSYEQYF. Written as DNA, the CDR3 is TGCGCCAGCAGTGTAGCCAGGGACTTTTCCTCAAGCTACGAGCAGTACTTC.

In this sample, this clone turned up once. CDR3 sequence (DNA): TGTGCCAGCAGCTTAGAGGCGGGCGCACTGTATGGCTACACCTTC. Its protein is CASSLEAGALYGYTF. The chain employs TRBV7-9 and TRBJ1-2, with D uncertain. Deletions cut 1 base from V and 5 bases from J, with 14 bases between. Germline-derived CDR1 and CDR2 are SEHNR and FQNEAQ (reference sequence). CDR3 size: 15 residues.

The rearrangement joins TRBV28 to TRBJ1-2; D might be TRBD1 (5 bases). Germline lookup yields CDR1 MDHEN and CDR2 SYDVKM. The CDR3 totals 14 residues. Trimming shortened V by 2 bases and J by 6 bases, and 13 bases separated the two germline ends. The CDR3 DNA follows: TGTGCCAGCAGTTTAAGCCCCAGGGCCCATGGCTACACCTTC. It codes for CASSLSPRAHGYTF.

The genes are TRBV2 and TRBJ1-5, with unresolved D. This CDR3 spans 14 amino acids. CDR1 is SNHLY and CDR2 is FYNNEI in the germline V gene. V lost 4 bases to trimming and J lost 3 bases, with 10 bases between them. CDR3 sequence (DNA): TGTGCCAGCAGTGGGGGTCAGTTCAATCAGCCCCAGCATTTT. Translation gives CASSGGQFNQPQHF. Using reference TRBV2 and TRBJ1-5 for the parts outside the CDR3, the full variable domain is EPEVTQTPSHQVTQMGQEVILRCVPISNHLYFYWYRQILGQKVEFLVSFYNNEISEKSEIFDDQFSVERPDGSNFTLKIRSTKLEDSAMYFCASSGGQFNQPQHFGDGTRLSIL.

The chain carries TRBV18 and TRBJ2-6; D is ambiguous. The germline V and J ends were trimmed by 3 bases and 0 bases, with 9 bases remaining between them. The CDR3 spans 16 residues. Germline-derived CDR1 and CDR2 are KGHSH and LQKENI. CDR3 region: CASSPTSSSGANVLTF. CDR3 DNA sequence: TGTGCCAGCTCACCTACCAGTAGCTCTGGGGCCAACGTCCTGACTTTC.